The subject of this entry is one T cell receptor beta chain. The sample originates from a study of control samples from healthy donors and cancer patients. Method: immunoSEQ multiplex PCR; TCRdb's copy keeps in-frame clones and lacks some. The top ten hold approximately 1.7% of the sample, which has about 140,000 clones, about 86% seen once. The CDR3 loop spans 16 amino acids. The trim removed 3 bases at V and 0 bases at J, leaving 3 bases unmatched. CDR1 LNHDA and CDR2 SQIVND come from the germline V gene (reference sequence). This chain links TRBV19 with TRBJ2-1; 9 bases match TRBD1. The sequence came from a man younger than 35 in good health. The sequenced sample was blood. The CDR3 sequence: CASSISGQGSYNEQFF. In nucleotides, the CDR3 is TGTGCCAGTAGTATTTCGGGACAGGGCTCCTACAATGAGCAGTTCTTC. The full variable domain, its missing parts supplied by reference TRBV19 and TRBJ2-1, is DGGITQSPKYLFRKEGQNVTLSCEQNLNHDAMYWYRQDPGQGLRLIYYSQIVNDFQKGDIAEGYSVSREKKESFPLTVTSAQKNPTAFYLCASSISGQGSYNEQFFGPGTRLTVL.